Described below is a single TCR beta chain sequence and its context. This entry is derived from a study of blood T cell repertoires in COVID-19. On the study more broadly: Both acute and convalescent COVID-19 samples were obtained from the United States, Italy and Spain.

Trimming at V came to 4 bases and at J to 8 bases, leaving 11 bases not matched to a gene. This CDR3 is built from 16 residues. Germline CDR1 reads SGDLS; CDR2 reads YYNGEE. Profiled with immunoSEQ multiplex PCR; TCRdb holds only in-frame clones, not every one. The sample lists 90,000 to 100,000 clones, over 70% occurring once. This sequence joins TRBV9 and TRBJ2-1, with 11 bases lining up with TRBD2. The sample was peripheral blood. The source is a man aged 55 to 70 with acute or convalescent COVID-19. The CDR3, as DNA: TGTGCCAGCAGCTTTTCCGGGACTAGCGGCTTCCATGAGCAGTTCTTC. Protein: CASSFSGTSGFHEQFF.